Listed here is a single T cell receptor beta chain. Here immunoSEQ multiplex PCR was the method, and the copy in TCRdb shows in-frame clones only, minus some. This sample has about 280,000 clones, with around 90% found just once. These data come from a study of blood T cell repertoires in COVID-19. Study-wide background: From T cells, B-cell-depleted T cells, or PBMCs came the material, which was cDNA or gDNA.

Losses at the gene ends were 5 bases for V and 6 bases for J; bases not matched to a gene: 8. This CDR3 contains 14 residues. CDR1 is SGHTA, CDR2 FQGNSA, per germline. The sample taken for sequencing was peripheral blood. This receptor was identified in a woman aged 45-59 years who had recovered from COVID-19. The V gene is TRBV7-2, the J gene TRBJ1-1; 8 positions agree with TRBD1. CDR3: CASSAQQGVSEAFF. As DNA, the CDR3 is TGTGCCAGCAGCGCACAACAGGGGGTATCTGAAGCTTTCTTT.